This TCR beta chain was captured in a study of cytomegalovirus exposure and HLA in healthy donors. Overall study: Roughly 180 million T cells yielded 100 million or so unique TCR beta sequences in earlier analysis.

Details on this clone: Its antigen remains unidentified.

The study, taken as a whole, reports: There were 150 or so TCR beta chains listed as cytomegalovirus-associated.

The CDR3 runs 15 residues. Germline values: CDR1 SGDLS, CDR2 YYNGEE. J lost 4 bases, V lost 0 bases, and 4 bases had no gene match. Primers for the PCR totalled 60 Vbeta and 13 Jbeta. In the authors' methods: Counted up in a later analysis, unique TCR beta chains came to about 80 million, with some 9.9 million shared. Method: immunoSEQ multiplex PCR; TCRdb's copy keeps in-frame clones and lacks some. The D gene and trimming were derived from the DNA, and the V and J assignments and clone size from that table. In the table there are about 90,000 clones, 60% to 85% of which are singletons. Everyone who donated was a healthy bone marrow donor.

The J gene is TRBJ2-3, the V gene TRBV9; 8 bases are a match to TRBD2. The sequencing sample was made of PBMCs. The source is a boy younger than 18 in good health and CMV-seronegative. CDR3 sequence: CASSVGGGSADTQYF. In nucleotides, the CDR3 is TGTGCCAGCAGCGTAGGCGGGGGGAGCGCAGATACGCAGTATTTT.